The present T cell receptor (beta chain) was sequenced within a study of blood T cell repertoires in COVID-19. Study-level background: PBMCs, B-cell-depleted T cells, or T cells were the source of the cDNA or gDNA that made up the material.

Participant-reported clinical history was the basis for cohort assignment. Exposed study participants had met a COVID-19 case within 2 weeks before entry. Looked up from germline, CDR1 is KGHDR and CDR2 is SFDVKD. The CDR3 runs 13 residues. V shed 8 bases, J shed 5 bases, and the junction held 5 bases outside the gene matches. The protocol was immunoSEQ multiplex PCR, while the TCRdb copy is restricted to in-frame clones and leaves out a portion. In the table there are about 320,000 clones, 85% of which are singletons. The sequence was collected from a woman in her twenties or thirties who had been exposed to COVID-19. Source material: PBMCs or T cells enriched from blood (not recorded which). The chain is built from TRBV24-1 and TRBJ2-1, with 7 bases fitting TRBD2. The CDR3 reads CATKGDYHNEQFF. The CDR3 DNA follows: TGTGCCACCAAAGGGGACTATCACAATGAGCAGTTCTTC.